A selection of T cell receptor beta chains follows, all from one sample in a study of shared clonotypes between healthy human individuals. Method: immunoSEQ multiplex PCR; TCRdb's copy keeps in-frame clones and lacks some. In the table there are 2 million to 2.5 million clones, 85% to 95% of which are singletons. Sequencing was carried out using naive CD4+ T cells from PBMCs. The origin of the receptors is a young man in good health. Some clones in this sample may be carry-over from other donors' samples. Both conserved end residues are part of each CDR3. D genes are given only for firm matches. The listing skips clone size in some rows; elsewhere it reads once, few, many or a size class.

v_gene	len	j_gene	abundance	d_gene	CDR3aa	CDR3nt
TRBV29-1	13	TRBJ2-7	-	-	CSVRGALTYEQYF	TGCAGCGTCCGCGGGGCTCTAACATACGAGCAGTACTTC
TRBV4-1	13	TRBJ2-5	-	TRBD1	CASSPLGGETQYF	TGCGCCAGCAGCCCTCTAGGGGGCGAGACCCAGTACTTC
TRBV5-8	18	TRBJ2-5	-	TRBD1	CASSLFDRGRTWRETQYF	TGTGCCAGCAGCTTGTTCGACAGGGGAAGGACTTGGCGAGAGACCCAGTACTTC
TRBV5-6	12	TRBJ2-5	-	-	CASSLGVETQYF	TGTGCCAGCAGCTTAGGAGTTGAGACCCAGTACTTC
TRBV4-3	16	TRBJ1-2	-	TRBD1	CASSQDRGNRNYGYTF	TGCGCCAGCAGCCAGGACAGGGGGAACCGTAACTATGGCTACACCTTC
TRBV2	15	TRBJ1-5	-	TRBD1	CASRVTGDVSQPQHF	TGTGCCAGCAGAGTGACAGGGGATGTTTCTCAGCCCCAGCATTTT
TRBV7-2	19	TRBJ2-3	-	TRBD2	CASSLADGTRRIGTDTQYF	TGTGCCAGCAGCTTAGCCGACGGGACTAGAAGAATAGGCACAGATACGCAGTATTTT
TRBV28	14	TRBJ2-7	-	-	CASSLGFRGHEQYF	TGTGCCAGCAGTTTAGGGTTTCGGGGCCACGAGCAGTACTTC
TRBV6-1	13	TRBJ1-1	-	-	CATSASGGTEAFF	TGTGCCACCTCGGCTTCTGGGGGAACTGAAGCTTTCTTT
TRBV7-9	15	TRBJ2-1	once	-	CASSFQLGGYNEQFF	TGTGCCAGCAGCTTCCAACTAGGGGGGTACAATGAGCAGTTCTTC
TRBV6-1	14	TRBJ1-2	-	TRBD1	CASSEYRGPYGYTF	TGTGCCAGCAGTGAGTACAGGGGGCCCTATGGCTACACCTTC
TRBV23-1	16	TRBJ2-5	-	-	CASSQGLARVKETQYF	TGCGCCAGCAGTCAAGGTTTAGCCAGGGTTAAAGAGACCCAGTACTTC
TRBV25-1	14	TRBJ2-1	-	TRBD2	CASSVGLAVNEQFF	TGTGCCAGCAGTGTAGGACTAGCCGTCAATGAGCAGTTCTTC
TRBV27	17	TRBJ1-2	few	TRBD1	CASKGSDPGGQIYGYTF	TGTGCCAGCAAGGGGTCGGATCCCGGGGGACAGATCTATGGCTACACCTTC
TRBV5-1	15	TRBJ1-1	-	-	CASSAKQFMNTEAFF	TGCGCCAGCAGCGCCAAACAGTTCATGAACACTGAAGCTTTCTTT
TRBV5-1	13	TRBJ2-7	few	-	CASSLAGSYEQYF	TGCGCCAGCAGCTTGGCTGGCTCCTACGAGCAGTACTTC
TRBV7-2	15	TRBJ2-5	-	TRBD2	CASSFAGAGGETQYF	TGTGCCAGCAGCTTTGCGGGGGCGGGAGGAGAGACCCAGTACTTC
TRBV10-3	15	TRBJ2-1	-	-	CAISEGRTSYNEQFF	TGTGCCATCAGTGAGGGGAGGACCTCCTACAATGAGCAGTTCTTC
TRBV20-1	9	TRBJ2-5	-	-	CSAGETQYF	TGCAGTGCAGGAGAGACCCAGTACTTC
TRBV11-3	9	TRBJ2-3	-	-	CASTDTQYF	TGTGCCAGCACAGATACGCAGTATTTT
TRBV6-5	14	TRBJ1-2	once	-	CASNDRGGLYGYTF	TGTGCCAGCAACGACCGGGGAGGGCTCTATGGCTACACCTTC
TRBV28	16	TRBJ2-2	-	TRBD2	CASSLGGSANTGELFF	TGTGCCAGCAGTTTGGGAGGGAGCGCGAACACCGGGGAGCTGTTTTTT
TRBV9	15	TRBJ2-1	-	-	CANQVVQGGVNEQFF	TGTGCCAACCAAGTGGTACAGGGAGGGGTCAATGAGCAGTTCTTC
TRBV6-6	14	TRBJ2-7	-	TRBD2	CASLRGGASYEQYF	TGTGCCAGCTTAAGGGGAGGGGCTTCCTACGAGCAGTACTTC
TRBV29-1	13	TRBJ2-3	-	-	CSVGGPRGDTQYF	TGCAGCGTTGGGGGACCGCGGGGCGATACGCAGTATTTT
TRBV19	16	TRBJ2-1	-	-	CASSPLLGGNSYEQFF	TGTGCCAGTAGCCCCCTCTTGGGCGGGAATAGCTATGAGCAGTTCTTC
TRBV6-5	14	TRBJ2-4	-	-	CASSPGVAKNIQYF	TGTGCCAGCAGCCCCGGAGTAGCCAAAAACATTCAGTACTTC
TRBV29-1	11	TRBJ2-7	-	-	CSVGATYEQYF	TGCAGCGTTGGCGCGACTTACGAGCAGTACTTC
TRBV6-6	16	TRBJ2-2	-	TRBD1	CASSPGQGANTGELFF	TGTGCCAGCAGTCCGGGACAGGGGGCAAACACCGGGGAGCTGTTTTTT
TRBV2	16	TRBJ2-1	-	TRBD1	CASSVLGGQGYNEQFF	TGTGCCAGCAGTGTGTTGGGTGGACAGGGGTACAATGAGCAGTTCTTC
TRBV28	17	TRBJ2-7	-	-	CASSLGWAGTVTYEQYF	TGTGCCAGCAGTTTAGGGTGGGCAGGGACCGTTACCTACGAGCAGTACTTC
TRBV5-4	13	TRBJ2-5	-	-	CASSLTGGETQYF	TGTGCCAGCAGCTTGACAGGTGGTGAGACCCAGTACTTC
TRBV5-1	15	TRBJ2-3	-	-	CASSPGTPQKDTQYF	TGCGCCAGCAGCCCCGGGACCCCCCAGAAAGATACGCAGTATTTT
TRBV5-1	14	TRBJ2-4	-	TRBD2	CASSLSGGKNIQYF	TGCGCCAGCAGCTTGAGCGGGGGAAAAAACATTCAGTACTTC
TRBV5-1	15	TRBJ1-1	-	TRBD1	CASRFSGQGITEAFF	TGCGCCAGCAGGTTCTCGGGACAGGGAATCACTGAAGCTTTCTTT
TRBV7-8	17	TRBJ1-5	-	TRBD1	CASSLVTGYGSNQPQHF	TGTGCCAGCAGCTTAGTGACAGGGTATGGAAGCAATCAGCCCCAGCATTTT
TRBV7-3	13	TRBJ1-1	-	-	CASSKGTNTEAFF	TGTGCCAGCAGCAAAGGGACAAACACTGAAGCTTTCTTT
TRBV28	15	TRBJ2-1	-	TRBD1	CASSLWDRGVYEQFF	TGTGCCAGCAGTTTATGGGACAGGGGGGTGTATGAGCAGTTCTTC
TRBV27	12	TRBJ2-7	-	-	CASSTRPYEQYF	TGTGCCAGCAGCACCCGACCCTACGAGCAGTACTTC
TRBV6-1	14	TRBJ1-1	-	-	CASSFDTQVTEAFF	TGTGCCAGCAGTTTCGACACACAGGTCACTGAAGCTTTCTTT